A selection of T cell receptor beta chains follows, all from one sample in a study of T cells after posttransplantation cyclophosphamide. Produced via immunoSEQ multiplex PCR; TCRdb's table is partial and in-frame only. The sample lists about 15,000 clones, about 82% occurring once. Sequencing used PBMCs, obtained 430 to 450 days after allogeneic stem cell transplant with calcineurin inhibitor and methotrexate. The receptors were sampled from a male patient aged 30 to 40 who received an allogeneic stem cell transplant from an unrelated donor, was CMV-positive, and had acute and chronic GVHD. Some of these T cells may belong to the graft donor. CDR3s include the opening cysteine and the closing phenylalanine or tryptophan. Fields, in order: V gene, clone size, J gene, D gene, CDR3 protein, CDR3 DNA. The D gene is left open where the match is weak. For some rows the clone size is stated as once, few or many, or as a class when expanded; others skip it.

V: TRBV9; size: .; J: TRBJ1-3; D: .; CDR3: CASGEPGNTIYF; DNA: TGTGCCAGCGGAGAGCCTGGAAACACCATATATTTT
V: TRBV7-9; size: .; J: TRBJ1-1; D: .; CDR3: CASSFDNNEAFF; DNA: TGTGCCAGCAGCTTCGACAACAATGAAGCTTTCTTT
V: TRBV5-1; size: .; J: TRBJ2-5; D: TRBD2; CDR3: CASSWDVAGGDKETQYF; DNA: TGCGCCAGCAGCTGGGACGTAGCGGGGGGGGATAAAGAGACCCAGTACTTC
V: TRBV18; size: .; J: TRBJ2-7; D: .; CDR3: CASPLGADGYEQYF; DNA: TGTGCCAGCCCACTGGGGGCCGATGGGTACGAGCAGTACTTC
V: TRBV4-3; size: .; J: TRBJ2-3; D: TRBD1; CDR3: CASSQEPDRGTDTQYF; DNA: TGCGCCAGCAGCCAAGAACCGGACAGGGGCACAGATACGCAGTATTTT
V: TRBV11-2; size: .; J: TRBJ1-2; D: .; CDR3: CASSAGTFYGYTF; DNA: TGTGCCAGCAGCGCCGGGACATTCTATGGCTACACCTTC
V: TRBV6-5; size: .; J: TRBJ2-5; D: TRBD2; CDR3: CASSDSGMAETQYF; DNA: TGTGCCAGCAGTGATAGCGGGATGGCAGAGACCCAGTACTTC
V: TRBV6-1; size: .; J: TRBJ1-2; D: .; CDR3: CASSPRWSHWGYTF; DNA: TGTGCCAGCAGCCCCCGGTGGTCGCATTGGGGCTACACCTTC
V: TRBV7-6; size: .; J: TRBJ1-5; D: .; CDR3: CASSLAGHIPEEPQHF; DNA: TGTGCCAGCAGCTTAGCGGGACACATACCCGAGGAGCCCCAGCATTTT
V: TRBV29-1; size: .; J: TRBJ2-5; D: .; CDR3: CSVPTYQETQYF; DNA: TGCAGCGTTCCAACTTATCAAGAGACCCAGTACTTC
V: TRBV15; size: .; J: TRBJ2-2; D: .; CDR3: CATSRSRTDMNTGELFF; DNA: TGTGCCACCAGCAGATCGAGGACAGATATGAACACCGGGGAGCTGTTTTTT
V: TRBV7-2; size: few; J: TRBJ2-3; D: TRBD2; CDR3: CASSPTSGRATDTQYF; DNA: TGCGCCAGCAGCCCGACTAGCGGGAGGGCCACAGATACGCAGTATTTT
V: TRBV7-3; size: .; J: TRBJ2-3; D: .; CDR3: CASSPYMTDTGTDTQYF; DNA: TGTGCCAGCAGCCCTTACATGACCGACACCGGCACAGATACGCAGTATTTT
V: TRBV5-4; size: .; J: TRBJ2-7; D: TRBD2; CDR3: CASSPTSGRDYEQYF; DNA: TGTGCCAGCAGCCCCACTAGCGGGAGGGACTACGAGCAGTACTTC
V: TRBV6-5; size: .; J: TRBJ1-2; D: TRBD1; CDR3: CASSYRGQGHGYTF; DNA: TGTGCCAGCAGTTACCGGGGACAGGGCCATGGCTACACCTTC
V: TRBV7-9; size: .; J: TRBJ2-1; D: .; CDR3: CASNRPPQELFFSYNEQFF; DNA: TGTGCCAGCAATAGACCGCCACAGGAGTTATTTTTCTCCTACAATGAGCAGTTCTTC
V: TRBV11-1; size: .; J: TRBJ2-7; D: .; CDR3: CASSLDILKGQYF; DNA: TGTGCCAGCAGCTTGGACATTCTAAAAGGGCAGTACTTC
V: TRBV6-5; size: .; J: TRBJ2-3; D: TRBD2; CDR3: CASRGLAHTDTQYF; DNA: TGTGCCAGCAGGGGACTAGCGCACACAGATACGCAGTATTTT
V: TRBV4-3; size: .; J: TRBJ1-2; D: .; CDR3: CASSGGGGYTF; DNA: TGCGCCAGCAGCGGTGGAGGCGGCTACACCTTC
V: TRBV12-5; size: .; J: TRBJ1-5; D: .; CDR3: CASGWGVEQPQHF; DNA: TGTGCTAGTGGCTGGGGGGTCGAACAGCCCCAGCATTTT
V: TRBV5-4; size: .; J: TRBJ1-1; D: TRBD1; CDR3: CASSPGTGRGGTEAFF; DNA: TGTGCCAGCAGCCCGGGGACAGGAAGGGGCGGCACTGAAGCTTTCTTT
V: TRBV5-3; size: .; J: TRBJ2-2; D: TRBD2; CDR3: CARSLVYPAGGERRPSTGELFF; DNA: TGTGCCAGAAGCTTGGTGTATCCAGCGGGGGGGGAAAGACGTCCCTCCACCGGGGAGCTGTTTTTT
V: TRBV5-1; size: .; J: TRBJ1-3; D: TRBD1; CDR3: CASSSQGQGANTIYF; DNA: TGCGCCAGCAGCAGCCAAGGACAGGGGGCGAACACCATATATTTT
V: TRBV4-2; size: once; J: TRBJ2-1; D: .; CDR3: CASSQQDRNNEQFF; DNA: TGTGCCAGCAGCCAACAAGACAGAAACAATGAGCAGTTCTTC
V: TRBV4-3; size: .; J: TRBJ1-3; D: TRBD1; CDR3: CASSRETGIQVWSGNTIYF; DNA: TGCGCCAGCAGCCGCGAGACAGGGATTCAGGTCTGGTCTGGAAACACCATATATTTT
V: TRBV5-4; size: .; J: TRBJ2-7; D: TRBD1; CDR3: CASSPGTGVAYEQYF; DNA: TGTGCCAGCAGCCCCGGGACAGGGGTAGCCTACGAGCAGTACTTC
V: TRBV6-6; size: .; J: TRBJ1-1; D: TRBD1; CDR3: CASSWGTGVAFF; DNA: TGTGCCAGCAGTTGGGGGACAGGGGTAGCTTTCTTT
V: TRBV7-2; size: .; J: TRBJ1-1; D: .; CDR3: CASSGRGGSQTEAFF; DNA: TGTGCCAGCAGCGGCCGGGGGGGGTCGCAGACTGAAGCTTTCTTT
V: TRBV14; size: .; J: TRBJ1-2; D: TRBD1; CDR3: CASSVLTGWNYGYTF; DNA: TGTGCCAGCAGCGTCCTGACAGGGTGGAACTATGGCTACACCTTC
V: TRBV7-9; size: .; J: TRBJ2-1; D: TRBD2; CDR3: CASSKRPLAGGENNEQFF; DNA: TGTGCCAGCAGCAAAAGGCCTCTAGCGGGAGGGGAGAACAATGAGCAGTTCTTC
V: TRBV13; size: .; J: TRBJ1-1; D: .; CDR3: CASSPSEGVFVNTEAFF; DNA: TGTGCCAGCAGCCCGTCCGAGGGGGTATTCGTGAACACTGAAGCTTTCTTT
V: TRBV19; size: .; J: TRBJ2-7; D: .; CDR3: CASSLGRRYEQYF; DNA: TGTGCCAGTAGTCTTGGGAGGAGATACGAGCAGTACTTC
V: TRBV4-3; size: once; J: TRBJ2-1; D: TRBD2; CDR3: CASSQIRRGGYNEQFF; DNA: TGCGCCAGCAGCCAAATCCGGCGGGGGGGCTACAATGAGCAGTTCTTC
V: TRBV5-4; size: .; J: TRBJ2-3; D: TRBD1; CDR3: CASSLPLTGPSTDTQYF; DNA: TGTGCCAGCAGCTTGCCCCTGACAGGGCCGAGCACAGATACGCAGTATTTT
V: TRBV5-1; size: .; J: TRBJ2-3; D: .; CDR3: CASSHAQDRDPTDTQYF; DNA: TGCGCCAGCAGCCACGCCCAGGACCGGGATCCCACAGATACGCAGTATTTT
V: TRBV4-3; size: .; J: TRBJ1-1; D: .; CDR3: CASSQSGEGLSFGAFF; DNA: TGCGCCAGCAGCCAATCGGGAGAGGGTTTGTCCTTCGGAGCTTTCTTT
V: TRBV9; size: .; J: TRBJ1-1; D: .; CDR3: CASSYTGHMNTEAFF; DNA: TGTGCCAGCAGCTATACAGGCCACATGAACACTGAAGCTTTCTTT
V: TRBV9; size: .; J: TRBJ2-7; D: TRBD1; CDR3: CASSGGQGYEQYF; DNA: TGTGCCAGCAGCGGTGGACAGGGCTACGAGCAGTACTTC
V: TRBV14; size: .; J: TRBJ2-3; D: TRBD2; CDR3: CASSHRLAGGDTQYF; DNA: TGTGCCAGCAGCCATCGACTAGCGGGAGGAGATACGCAGTATTTT
V: TRBV9; size: .; J: TRBJ2-7; D: .; CDR3: CASYEQYF; DNA: TGTGCCAGCTACGAGCAGTACTTC
V: TRBV5-1; size: .; J: TRBJ2-7; D: .; CDR3: CASSLLGGPYEQYF; DNA: TGCGCCAGCAGCCTCCTGGGGGGGCCCTACGAGCAGTACTTC
V: TRBV4-1; size: .; J: TRBJ2-7; D: .; CDR3: CASSQVASLYEQYF; DNA: TGCGCCAGCAGCCAAGTGGCTTCCCTCTACGAGCAGTACTTC
V: TRBV11-3; size: medium-sized; J: TRBJ1-1; D: TRBD1; CDR3: CASSSGTGGSEAFF; DNA: TGTGCCAGCAGCTCCGGGACAGGGGGGTCTGAAGCTTTCTTT
V: TRBV27; size: .; J: TRBJ2-6; D: .; CDR3: CASSSRVFLFSGANVLTF; DNA: TGTGCCAGCAGTTCACGGGTTTTCCTCTTCTCTGGGGCCAACGTCCTGACTTTC
V: TRBV13; size: .; J: TRBJ2-7; D: .; CDR3: CASSYTHEQYF; DNA: TGTGCCAGCAGCTATACACACGAGCAGTACTTC
V: TRBV4-3; size: .; J: TRBJ2-1; D: .; CDR3: CASSQDGSLYNEQFF; DNA: TGCGCCAGCAGCCAAGACGGGAGCCTCTACAATGAGCAGTTCTTC
V: TRBV4-1; size: .; J: TRBJ2-2; D: .; CDR3: CASSQVPRGTGELFF; DNA: TGCGCCAGCAGCCAAGTCCCCAGGGGAACCGGGGAGCTGTTTTTT
V: TRBV13; size: once; J: TRBJ2-7; D: TRBD1; CDR3: CASSSRDSPYEQYF; DNA: TGTGCCAGCAGCTCCCGGGACAGCCCCTACGAGCAGTACTTC
V: TRBV4-3; size: .; J: TRBJ1-5; D: .; CDR3: CASSRDRGYNQPQHF; DNA: TGCGCCAGCAGCCGAGATCGGGGGTACAATCAGCCCCAGCATTTT
V: TRBV7-9; size: .; J: TRBJ2-3; D: TRBD2; CDR3: CASSLAVSPSGAGDTQYF; DNA: TGTGCCAGCAGCTTAGCTGTATCCCCTAGCGGGGCAGGAGATACGCAGTATTTT